The clone carrying this T cell receptor (beta chain) appeared a single time. Survey-level TCR beta sequencing used the immunoSEQ assay. Method: immunoSEQ multiplex PCR; TCRdb's copy keeps in-frame clones and lacks some. The profile shows 40,000 to 55,000 clones, roughly 93% of them singletons. CDR1 SGDLS and CDR2 YYNGEE come from the germline V gene. The CDR3 contains 19 residues. The V segment lost 3 bases and the J segment 0 bases; nucleotides outside the gene matches: 10. This chain uses TRBV9 with TRBJ2-2, with TRBD2 matching over 11 bases. The material sequenced was PBMCs. This clonotype originated in a man aged 40-49 years with rheumatoid arthritis. CDR3 coding DNA: TGTGCCAGCAGCGATAGACTAGCGGGGATTACTACGAACACCGGGGAGCTGTTTTTT. Protein product: CASSDRLAGITTNTGELFF.